These 10 T cell receptor beta chains were all obtained from the same sample, sequenced in a study of cytomegalovirus exposure and HLA in healthy donors. 60 Vbeta and 13 Jbeta primers were used in PCR. Only in-frame clones appear in the TCRdb table, and some are missing; sequencing was by immunoSEQ multiplex PCR. The sample lists about 170,000 clones, 80% to 90% occurring once. Sequencing was done on a sample of PBMCs. The receptors were gathered from a girl aged 10 to 17 in good health and CMV-seropositive.

This clone was seen only once. This sequence joins TRBV6-5 and TRBJ1-4; D unclear. V was clipped by 5 bases and J by 0 bases, with 7 bases between them. The germline V gene has CDR1 MNHEY and CDR2 SVGAGI. The CDR3 has 14 residues. CDR3 loop: CASSPRPTNEKLFF. CDR3 nucleotide sequence: TGTGCCAGCAGTCCCAGGCCAACTAATGAAAAACTGTTTTTT.

The rearrangement uses TRBV19 and TRBJ1-1; D is uncertain. Looked up from germline, CDR1 is LNHDA and CDR2 is SQIVND (reference sequence). The germline V and J ends were trimmed by 3 bases and 0 bases, with 8 bases remaining between them. The CDR3 is 14 residues long. DNA of the CDR3: TGTGCCAGTAGTATGGGGAGGATGAACACTGAAGCTTTCTTT. As protein: CASSMGRMNTEAFF.

The chain combines TRBV5-1 with TRBJ1-1; tentative D call: TRBD1 (5 bases). V was trimmed by 4 bases and J by 0 bases, leaving 10 bases between them. Germline CDR1 and CDR2: SGHRS and YFSETQ. The CDR3 is 14 amino acids. The CDR3 spells CASSRTTVNTEAFF. The CDR3, as DNA: TGCGCCAGCAGCCGAACGACAGTGAACACTGAAGCTTTCTTT.

The rearrangement links TRBV9 to TRBJ1-1; perhaps TRBD1 as D (5 bases). Germline V lookup: CDR1 SGDLS, CDR2 YYNGEE. This CDR3 is built from 15 residues. Trimming shortened V by 0 bases and J by 4 bases, and 13 bases separated the two germline ends. The CDR3 DNA reads as TGTGCCAGCAGCGTAGGAGGGGCGGGGGGCACTGAAGCTTTCTTT. It codes for CASSVGGAGGTEAFF. Looking up the rest from reference TRBV9 and TRBJ1-1 gives the full variable domain: DSGVTQTPKHLITATGQRVTLRCSPRSGDLSVYWYQQSLDQGLQFLIQYYNGEERAKGNILERFSAQQFPDLHSELNLSSLELGDSALYFCASSVGGAGGTEAFFGQGTRLTVV.

The chain joins TRBV6-1 to TRBJ1-2, with D unresolved. V was cut by 3 bases and J by 4 bases, with 24 bases left in between. The CDR3 runs to 18 residues. Germline CDR1 MNHNS, CDR2 SASEGT. The chain's CDR3 is CASSDPANPRNLPYGYTF. CDR3 sequence (DNA): TGTGCCAGCAGTGACCCCGCAAACCCCAGGAACCTACCCTATGGCTACACCTTC.

The V call is TRBV9, the J call TRBJ2-1, with 8 bases lining up with TRBD2. Germline CDR1 reads SGDLS; CDR2 reads YYNGEE. V trimming: 4 bases; J trimming: 9 bases; junction bases outside the gene matches: 15. This CDR3 has 16 amino acids. CDR3 region: CASSTGGGGKAGEQFF. The CDR3 DNA reads as TGTGCCAGCAGCACCGGGGGGGGAGGGAAAGCGGGTGAGCAGTTCTTC.

The chain employs TRBV6-1 and TRBJ2-3, with 8 bases that match TRBD2. CDR1 and CDR2 from the germline V gene are MNHNS and SASEGT. CDR3 length: 12 residues. Trimming cost V 5 bases and J 11 bases; bases outside gene matches: 6. As DNA, the CDR3 is TGTGCCAGCAGTCGGGGGGGAGGGGGGCAGTATTTT. This sequence encodes CASSRGGGGQYF.

The chain links TRBV7-9 to TRBJ2-3, with TRBD1 matching over 7 bases. This CDR3 spans 14 amino acids. The ends lost 5 bases at V and 4 bases at J; junction bases unmatched: 6. Germline CDR1 SEHNR, CDR2 FQNEAQ (reference sequence). The DNA of the CDR3 is TGTGCCAGCAGCCGTATGACAGGGTCAGATACGCAGTATTTT. Its translation is CASSRMTGSDTQYF.

The genes are TRBV6-4 and TRBJ2-1, with TRBD2 matching 9 bases. Trimming at V came to 3 bases and at J to 6 bases, leaving 6 bases not matched to a gene. This CDR3 contains 15 residues. The V gene's germline CDR1 is MRHNA and CDR2 SNTAGT. CDR3 in DNA: TGTGCCAGCAGTGAAGCGGCGGGGGGGCCCAATGAGCAGTTCTTC. Translation gives CASSEAAGGPNEQFF.

The rearrangement uses TRBV27 and TRBJ1-2, with D possibly being TRBD1 (5 bases). Germline CDR1 is MNHEY and CDR2 is SMNVEV (reference sequence). Trimming took 2 bases from V and 7 from J, leaving 8 bases between them. The CDR3 contains 12 residues. The CDR3 here is CASSLGGGGYTF. In nucleotides, the CDR3 is TGTGCCAGCAGTTTAGGGGGAGGTGGCTACACCTTC.